The 12 T cell receptor beta chains listed next were all sequenced from one sample in a study of blood T cell repertoires in COVID-19. The data were produced by immunoSEQ multiplex PCR, yet TCRdb's version contains in-frame clones alone and is incomplete. The table lists 300,000 to 400,000 clones, roughly 90% of them singletons, with roughly 9.9% in the top ten. The specimen sequenced was peripheral blood. The receptors were sampled from a man aged 25-40 years with COVID-19, enrolled during active disease.

The V call is TRBV7-2, the J call TRBJ1-2; D gene unclear. CDR1 and CDR2 (germline): SGHTA, FQGNSA. Trimming removed 5 bases from V and 0 bases from J, with 13 bases in between. This CDR3 spans 15 amino acids. The CDR3 spells CASSPRAATNYGYTF. The DNA for the CDR3 is TGTGCCAGCAGCCCCCGAGCAGCGACTAACTATGGCTACACCTTC.

V is TRBV3-1 (or the pseudogene TRBV3-2) and J is TRBJ1-1; 10 nucleotides agree with TRBD1. The V and J ends lost 1 base and 5 bases, in that order; junction bases with no gene match: 1. The CDR3 is 14 residues long. Germline V gives CDR1 LGHDT, CDR2 YNNKEL (reference sequence). The CDR3 DNA reads as TGTGCCAGCAGCCAAGGGGACAGGGGAACTGAAGCTTTCTTT. Translating it yields CASSQGDRGTEAFF.

The chain recombines TRBV6-6 with TRBJ1-2; 9 bases map to TRBD1. The CDR3 length is 14 residues. The junction had 5 bases not matched to a gene; V was cut back by 7 bases and J by 2 bases. Germline V gene sequence: CDR1 MNHNY, CDR2 SVGAGI (reference sequence). In DNA, the CDR3 is TGTGCCAGCATGCCGGGACAGGGAAACTATGGCTACACCTTC. It yields the protein CASMPGQGNYGYTF.

The J gene is TRBJ1-2, the V gene TRBV2; 8 nucleotides agree with TRBD1. Germline V gives CDR1 SNHLY, CDR2 FYNNEI. V gave up 4 bases and J gave up 8 bases; unmatched junction bases: 9. The CDR3 has 14 amino acids. CDR3 in DNA: TGTGCCAGCAGTGTTTATTCACAGGGGGTAGGCTACACCTTC. Translation: CASSVYSQGVGYTF.

This clone has only a few counts. The genes are TRBV19 and TRBJ1-2; 7 nucleotides agree with TRBD1. V trimming: 6 bases; J trimming: 4 bases; junction bases outside the gene matches: 8. Looked up from germline, CDR1 is LNHDA and CDR2 is SQIVND (reference sequence). This CDR3 has 14 amino acids. The CDR3 loop is CASRRQTGTYGYTF. For the CDR3, the DNA is TGTGCCAGTAGACGACAGACAGGGACCTATGGCTACACCTTC.

This clone has just one count. The chain links TRBV5-1 to TRBJ2-7; D not resolved. The V and J ends lost 0 bases and 3 bases respectively, with 13 bases between them. Germline CDR1 SGHRS, CDR2 YFSETQ. The CDR3 covers 15 residues. The CDR3 sequence is CASSLVATTDYEQYF. For the CDR3, the DNA is TGCGCCAGCAGCTTGGTCGCTACCACCGACTACGAGCAGTACTTC.

This rearrangement joins TRBV4-1 to TRBJ2-6, with D perhaps TRBD1 (6 bases). The CDR3 is 20 residues long. In germline, CDR1 is MGHRA, CDR2 YSYEKL. V gave up 0 bases and J gave up 2 bases, with 20 bases separating them. The DNA of the CDR3 is TGCGCCAGCAGCCAAGATGCCTTCCCGTTCGAGGGGGCTGGGGCCAACGTCCTGACTTTC. It codes for CASSQDAFPFEGAGANVLTF.

V and J are TRBV10-3 and TRBJ1-1; 12 bases map to TRBD1. The CDR3 contains 15 residues. CDR1 is ENHRY and CDR2 is SYGVKD in the germline V gene. With V trimmed by 6 bases and J by 11 bases, 13 bases remained unmatched. The CDR3: CAIRATGTGGGGAFF. The CDR3 DNA reads as TGTGCCATCAGGGCAACCGGGACAGGGGGCGGAGGGGCTTTCTTT.

The chain links TRBV5-1 to TRBJ2-5; D perhaps matches TRBD2 (6 bases). The V gene's germline CDR1 is SGHRS and CDR2 YFSETQ. Trimming took off 0 bases at V and 4 bases at J, with 19 bases between the two ends. There are 17 residues in the CDR3. The CDR3 region is CASSLVSGPRGGETQYF. The DNA for the CDR3 is TGCGCCAGCAGCTTGGTCTCGGGTCCGCGGGGAGGAGAGACCCAGTACTTC.

This chain uses TRBV29-1 with TRBJ2-1; 12 bases match TRBD2. V lost 2 bases, J lost 4 bases, and 3 bases stayed unmatched. This CDR3 has 15 amino acids. CDR1 and CDR2 from the germline V gene are SQVTM and ANQGSEA. The CDR3 sequence: CSVELAGGPYNEQFF. The CDR3 coding sequence is TGCAGCGTTGAACTAGCGGGAGGGCCTTACAATGAGCAGTTCTTC.

The chain employs TRBV14 and TRBJ2-1, with a possible D match to TRBD2 (5 bases). V was pared by 0 bases and J by 3 bases, with 15 bases between. The CDR3 length is 17 residues. Germline CDR1 and CDR2: SGHDN and FVKESK. The CDR3: CASSQDRGAENYNEQFF. For the CDR3, the DNA is TGTGCCAGCAGCCAAGATCGGGGAGCCGAGAACTACAATGAGCAGTTCTTC.

This clone was observed once. J is TRBJ2-1 and V is TRBV7-9; TRBD2 agrees at 8 bases. V was clipped by 7 bases and J by 8 bases; unmatched bases: 13. The germline CDR1 and CDR2 sequences are SEHNR and FQNEAQ (reference sequence). The CDR3 has 15 residues. CDR3 region: CASTPRGLARDEQFF. The CDR3, as DNA: TGTGCCAGCACCCCCCGCGGACTAGCACGCGATGAGCAGTTCTTC.